The 25 T cell receptor beta chains listed next were all sequenced from one sample in a study of T-cell reconstitution after alpha-beta-depleted transplantation in children. Preparation of the TCRbeta library was carried out with unique molecular identifiers. TCRdb independently ran MiXCR on the PCR reads; one entry per CDR3 protein. The sample holds approximately 500,000 distinct CDR3 sequences, 25% to 30% seen once. The material was PBMCs, obtained before TCRalphabeta/CD19-depleted stem cell transplant. These receptors were taken from a boy under two years old with Wiskott-Aldrich syndrome, due to receive a stem cell transplant.

The chain couples TRBV6-1 to TRBJ1-4; D is uncertain. CDR1 MNHNS and CDR2 SASEGT come from the germline V gene. V lost 2 bases and J 7 bases, leaving 8 bases between the germline ends. This CDR3 has 13 amino acids. The CDR3 region has the DNA TGTGCCAGCAGTGAATTATACGGTGAAAAACTGTTTTTT. Its protein product is CASSELYGEKLFF.

This clonotype was counted only a few times. The chain uses TRBV18 and TRBJ2-7, with D maybe TRBD2 (5 bases). The CDR3 extends over 13 amino acids. In germline, CDR1 is KGHSH, CDR2 LQKENI. Trimming left V 2 bases short and J 6 bases short, with 11 bases between. CDR3 protein: CASSPNSGSEQYF. CDR3 DNA: TGTGCCAGCTCACCAAACTCGGGGAGCGAGCAGTACTTC.

This clonotype was recorded only once. This chain links TRBV7-2 with TRBJ2-5; 8 positions agree with TRBD2. Germline lookup yields CDR1 SGHTA and CDR2 FQGNSA. CDR3 size: 13 residues. Trimming removed 5 bases from V and 3 bases from J; junction bases left unmatched: 2. The CDR3 protein is CASSRGRKETQYF. CDR3 sequence (DNA): TGTGCCAGCAGCCGCGGGAGGAAAGAGACCCAGTACTTC.

This clonotype was seen only a few times. V gene TRBV20-1 combines with J gene TRBJ2-1; 11 positions match TRBD1. This CDR3 is built from 14 residues. Trimming took 6 bases from V and 7 from J; bases not matched to a gene: 8. Germline values: CDR1 DFQATT, CDR2 SNEGSKA (reference sequence). CDR3 in DNA: TGCAGTGCCCCAGGACAGGGGGCGCAGAATGAGCAGTTCTTC. Encoded protein: CSAPGQGAQNEQFF.

This clonotype was detected a few times. V is TRBV6-1 and J is TRBJ2-5; 7 bases are shared with TRBD2. V lost 6 bases, J lost 6 bases, and 10 bases stayed unmatched. The CDR3 contains 14 residues. CDR1 is MNHNS, CDR2 SASEGT, per germline. DNA for the CDR3: TGTGCCAGCAGCAGGGACTACACGAGAAAGACCCAGTACTTC. This codes for CASSRDYTRKTQYF.

J is TRBJ2-7 and V is TRBV10-3; no reliable D call. CDR1 is ENHRY and CDR2 is SYGVKD in the germline V gene. The CDR3 sequence is 12 residues long. V gave up 3 bases and J gave up 2 bases, with 5 bases separating them. The CDR3 reads CAISDGPYEQYF. Written as DNA, the CDR3 is TGTGCCATCAGTGATGGGCCCTACGAGCAGTACTTC.

This clonotype was found a few times. The chain is built from TRBV10-3 and TRBJ2-7; 7 bases match TRBD2. V dropped 4 bases and J dropped 3; count of bases not matched to a gene: 6. This CDR3 is 14 amino acids long. Germline assignment: CDR1 ENHRY and CDR2 SYGVKD. The CDR3 coding sequence is TGTGCCATCAGTGTATCCGCGGGAGACTACGAGCAGTACTTC. Protein: CAISVSAGDYEQYF.

The rearrangement joins TRBV20-1 to TRBJ2-6; the D gene is possibly TRBD1 (5 bases). The V end was cut by 1 base, the J end by 4 bases, with 11 bases between. Germline V gives CDR1 DFQATT, CDR2 SNEGSKA (reference sequence). CDR3 length: 15 amino acids. In DNA form, the CDR3 reads TGCAGTGCTAGAGCCTCAGGGTCCGGGGCCAACGTCCTGACTTTC. Translated: CSARASGSGANVLTF.

This chain joins TRBV5-1 and TRBJ1-2; 8 bases fit TRBD1. Germline loops: CDR1 SGHRS, CDR2 YFSETQ. The CDR3 runs to 14 residues. After removal of 4 bases from V and 7 bases from J, the junction contained 9 bases not matched to a gene. This CDR3 is CASSPWGTGSGYTF. In DNA form, the CDR3 reads TGCGCCAGCAGCCCCTGGGGGACAGGAAGTGGCTACACCTTC.

This clonotype has just a few counts. The V call is TRBV6-5, the J call TRBJ2-2, with D possibly TRBD1 on 5 matching bases. Looked up from germline, CDR1 is MNHEY and CDR2 is SVGAGI. V was clipped by 0 bases and J by 2 bases, with 10 bases between them. The CDR3 loop spans 16 amino acids. The CDR3 is CASSYSIQVNTGELFF. Here the CDR3 DNA reads TGTGCCAGCAGTTACTCGATACAGGTTAACACCGGGGAGCTGTTTTTT.

The chain links TRBV9 to TRBJ2-1; D remains unclear. V lost 4 bases and J lost 4, with 21 bases in between. The CDR3 has 17 amino acids. Germline values: CDR1 SGDLS, CDR2 YYNGEE. CDR3 residues: CASSPQIADPIYNEQFF. In DNA, the CDR3 is TGTGCCAGCAGCCCCCAGATAGCAGACCCAATTTACAATGAGCAGTTCTTC.

This chain connects TRBV29-1 to TRBJ2-1, with unresolved D. The V gene lost 3 bases and the J gene lost 0 bases, with 12 bases spanning the gap. The CDR3 runs to 15 residues. Germline V gene lookup returns CDR1 SQVTM and CDR2 ANQGSEA. The CDR3 region has the DNA TGCAGCGTTGAGACCCGAAGGAGCTCCTACAATGAGCAGTTCTTC. This encodes CSVETRRSSYNEQFF.

For this clonotype: This CDR3 fails to terminate in the conserved phenylalanine or tryptophan, so it likely reflects a read error. Because the CDR3's place on the DNA is in doubt, the DNA is left out and the CDR3 is given as listed by TCRdb. J is TRBJ2-6 and V is TRBV4-2. From its first to its last residue, the CDR3 has 8 amino acids. Germline CDR1 and CDR2: LGHNA and YNFKEQ. The CDR3 region is CASSQDSV.

As DNA, the CDR3 is TGTGCCAGCAGTTTAGTGGCCCTCCAGGAGACCCAGTACTTC. This encodes CASSLVALQETQYF. The rearrangement uses TRBV28 and TRBJ2-5; D not certain. The CDR3 extends over 14 amino acids. Germline values: CDR1 MDHEN, CDR2 SYDVKM. The V end was cut by 2 bases, the J end by 5 bases, with 12 bases between.

The rearrangement uses TRBV25-1 and TRBJ1-1; no firm D call. The length of the CDR3 is 11 residues. Between the trimmed V and J ends, which lost 10 bases and 3 bases, there was a span of 9 bases. CDR1 and CDR2 from the germline V gene are MGHDK and SYGVNS. CDR3 sequence: CATLGYTEAFF. CDR3 coding DNA: TGTGCCACCCTTGGGTACACTGAAGCTTTCTTT.

The gene calls are TRBV20-1 and TRBJ2-1; 7 positions agree with TRBD2. The V gene's germline CDR1 is DFQATT and CDR2 SNEGSKA (reference sequence). This CDR3 has 14 residues. The V gene end was trimmed by 3 bases and the J gene end by 7 bases; junction bases not matched to a gene: 9. This chain's CDR3 is CSASSGPNGNEQFF. In DNA form, the CDR3 reads TGCAGTGCTAGTAGCGGGCCCAACGGAAATGAGCAGTTCTTC.

The gene calls are TRBV11-2 and TRBJ2-1, with TRBD1 as a possible D gene (6 bases). V was shortened by 5 bases and J by 6 bases, with 11 bases between the two germline ends. CDR3 length equals 13 residues. CDR1 and CDR2 (germline): SGHAT, FQNNGV. The CDR3 nucleotides are TGTGCCAGCAGCCCCCAAGGGGGCAATGAGCAGTTCTTC. It translates to CASSPQGGNEQFF.

This chain uses TRBV12-3 or TRBV12-4 with TRBJ1-5, with 7 bases that match TRBD1. The CDR3 loop spans 14 amino acids. V was pared by 5 bases and J by 6 bases, with 7 bases of the junction left unmatched. In nucleotides, the CDR3 is TGTGCCAGCAGTCCAACAGGGGAGGGTCAGCCCCAGCATTTT. Its translation is CASSPTGEGQPQHF.

A few counts support this clonotype. The V and J genes are TRBV20-1 and TRBJ2-3, with D possibly being TRBD2 (6 bases). There are 15 residues in the CDR3. With 0 bases removed from V and 2 bases from J, the gap between germline ends came to 12 bases. Germline V lookup: CDR1 DFQATT, CDR2 SNEGSKA (reference sequence). The CDR3 protein is CSARDLRRDTDTQYF. The CDR3 DNA is TGCAGTGCTAGAGATTTAAGGCGGGACACAGATACGCAGTATTTT.

This chain connects TRBV27 to TRBJ2-4; 10 positions agree with TRBD1. This CDR3 spans 19 amino acids. CDR1 is MNHEY and CDR2 is SMNVEV in the germline V gene (reference sequence). J gave up 0 bases and V 7 bases, and 15 bases lay outside the gene matches. CDR3 in amino acids: CASNRLRDRGDLAKNIQYF. The CDR3 nucleotides are TGTGCCAGCAACCGCCTAAGGGACAGGGGTGATTTAGCCAAAAACATTCAGTACTTC.

This clonotype occurred a few times. The V and J genes are TRBV28 and TRBJ2-7, with 11 bases lining up with TRBD2. With 6 bases clipped from V and 2 bases from J, the junction kept 9 bases outside the gene matches. Germline CDR1 and CDR2: MDHEN and SYDVKM. The CDR3 is 16 amino acids. CDR3 sequence (DNA): TGTGCCAGCAGACCTGGACTAGCGGGCTCCACCTACGAGCAGTACTTC. Translating gives CASRPGLAGSTYEQYF.

This clonotype was observed a few times. The chain couples TRBV5-1 to TRBJ1-2, with 8 bases aligning to TRBD1. Per the germline V gene, CDR1 is SGHRS and CDR2 is YFSETQ. The CDR3 consists of 13 residues. V lost 3 bases to trimming and J lost 8 bases; unmatched junction nucleotides: 6. For the CDR3, the DNA is TGCGCCAGCAGCTCCGACAGGGGCGCGGGCTACACCTTC. Protein product: CASSSDRGAGYTF.

The V gene is TRBV20-1, the J gene TRBJ1-1, with D possibly being TRBD1 (6 bases). V gave up 1 base and J gave up 1 base, with 13 bases separating them. Germline V gives CDR1 DFQATT, CDR2 SNEGSKA (reference sequence). The CDR3 is 15 residues long. The CDR3 loop is CSARAPDRSNTEAFF. The CDR3 nucleotides are TGCAGTGCTAGAGCTCCGGACAGATCGAACACTGAAGCTTTCTTT.

The chain joins TRBV11-2 to TRBJ2-2, with TRBD1 matching over 12 bases. The CDR3 totals 16 residues. The germline gives CDR1 SGHAT, CDR2 FQNNGV. V lost 5 bases, J lost 6 bases, and 7 bases stayed unmatched. The CDR3 loop reads CASSLGTGGRAGELFF. The CDR3 bases are TGTGCCAGCAGCCTGGGGACAGGGGGCAGAGCCGGGGAGCTGTTTTTT.

The CDR3 nucleotides are TGTGCCAGCAGTGGCCTTTCCAACCGCCCCACAGATACGCAGTATTTT. Translation: CASSGLSNRPTDTQYF. The chain combines TRBV6-1 with TRBJ2-3; D ambiguous. V gave up 4 bases and J gave up 2 bases, with 16 bases separating them. The CDR3 runs 16 residues. Germline loops: CDR1 MNHNS, CDR2 SASEGT.